These T cell receptor beta chains were read from a single sample in a study of esophageal squamous cell carcinoma under preoperative chemotherapy. TCRdb reprocessed the PCR reads with MiXCR, giving one entry per CDR3 protein. Of fewer than 20,000 distinct CDR3 sequences in the sample, about 43% are singletons; the top ten hold roughly 28%. This material was obtained from a patient given preoperative chemotherapy. Source of these receptors: a human donor with esophageal squamous cell carcinoma. The donor label of this sample is uncertain. The CDR3 runs from the conserved cysteine through the conserved F or W. A D gene is named only where the DNA matches it firmly. A row's size may be missing; if present it is once, few, many or a size class.

TRBD1	.	TRBV19	TRBJ1-1	TGTGCCAGCAGGGGGAGGGGGAACACTGAAGCTTTCTTT	CASRGRGNTEAFF
.	.	TRBV19	TRBJ2-7	TGTGCCAGTAGTATTGGTTCAGGCTCCTACGAGCAGTACTTC	CASSIGSGSYEQYF
TRBD2	.	TRBV7-3	TRBJ2-3	TGTGCCGGGAGCGCGGGCCGTGCGGGAGAGACCCAGTATTTT	CAGSAGRAGETQYF
TRBD2	many	TRBV12-3/TRBV12-4	TRBJ2-1	TGTGCCTCCCTTGCTAGCGGGGGGGGGAACAATGAGCAGTTCTTC	CASLASGGGNNEQFF
TRBD2	many	TRBV7-2	TRBJ2-4	TGTGCCAGCAGCTTAGGGGTAGCGGGTGACGATAGTATTCAGTACTTC	CASSLGVAGDDSIQYF
.	.	TRBV11-2	TRBJ2-7	TGTGCCAGCAGCCCGTCGGGGGTCGGCGCCCCAGAGACGCAGTACTTC	CASSPSGVGAPETQYF
.	.	TRBV12-3/TRBV12-4	TRBJ2-3	TGTGCCAGCAGGTCCGGATTGCATGCCGTTAGGAGTATTTTT	CASRSGLHAVRSIF
TRBD2	.	TRBV5-4	TRBJ2-1	TGTGCCAGCAGCTCGGATTTCCTAGCGGGAGACAATGAGCAGTTCTTC	CASSSDFLAGDNEQFF
.	medium-sized	TRBV7-9	TRBJ2-2	TGTGCCAGCAATACTTTGGGTTCCGGGGAGCTGTTTTTT	CASNTLGSGELFF
.	many	TRBV7-2	TRBJ2-3	TGTGCCAGCAGCTCCATTACCCCCACGAATACGCAGTATTTT	CASSSITPTNTQYF
.	.	TRBV7-3	TRBJ2-2	TGTGCCAGCAGCCCCCGACAGGAGAACACAGAGGAGCAGTTTTTT	CASSPRQENTEEQFF
.	.	TRBV11-2	TRBJ2-5	TGTGCCAGCACGCCGTCCGGGGTCCGTAACCCAGATACCCAGTACTTT	CASTPSGVRNPDTQYF